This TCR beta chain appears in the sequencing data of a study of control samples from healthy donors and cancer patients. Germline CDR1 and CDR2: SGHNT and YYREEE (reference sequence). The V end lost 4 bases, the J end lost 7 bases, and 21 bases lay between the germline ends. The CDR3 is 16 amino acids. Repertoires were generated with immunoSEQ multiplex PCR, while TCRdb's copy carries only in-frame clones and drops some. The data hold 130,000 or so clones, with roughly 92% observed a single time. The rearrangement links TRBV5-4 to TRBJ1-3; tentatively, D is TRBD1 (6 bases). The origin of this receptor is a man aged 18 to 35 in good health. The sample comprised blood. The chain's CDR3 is CASSTNSGGAGNTIYF. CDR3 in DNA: TGTGCCAGCAGCACAAATTCGGGGGGCGCAGGGAACACCATATATTTT.